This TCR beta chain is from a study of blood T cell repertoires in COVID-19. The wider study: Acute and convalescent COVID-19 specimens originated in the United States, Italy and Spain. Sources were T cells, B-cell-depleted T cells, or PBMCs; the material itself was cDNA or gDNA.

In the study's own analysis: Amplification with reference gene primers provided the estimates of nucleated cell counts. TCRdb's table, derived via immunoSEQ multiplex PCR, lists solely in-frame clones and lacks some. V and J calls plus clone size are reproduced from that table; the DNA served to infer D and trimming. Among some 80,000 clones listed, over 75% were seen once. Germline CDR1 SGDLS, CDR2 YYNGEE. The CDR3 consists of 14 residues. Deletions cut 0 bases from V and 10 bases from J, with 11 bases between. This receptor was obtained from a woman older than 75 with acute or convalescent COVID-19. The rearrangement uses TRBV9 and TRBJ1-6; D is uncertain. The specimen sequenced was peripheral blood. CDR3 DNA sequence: TGTGCCAGCAGCGTAGCCCAGGCCGGCTCACCCCTCCACTTT. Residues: CASSVAQAGSPLHF.